A selection of T cell receptor beta chains follows, all from one sample in a study of cytomegalovirus exposure and HLA in healthy donors. This table comes from immunoSEQ multiplex PCR, and its TCRdb copy is limited to in-frame clones, with some not included. The sample includes about 92,000 clones, roughly 69% of them seen just once. Sample: PBMCs. The receptor source for this set is a man aged 45 to 65 in good health and CMV-seronegative. Each CDR3 is given with its conserved first and last residue. D genes are given only for firm matches. A row's size may be missing; if present it is once, few, many or a size class.

clone_size: .; d_call: TRBD1; j_call: TRBJ1-5; v_call: TRBV4-1; cdr3_aa: CASSQVPGQIWQPQHF; cdr3_nt: TGCGCCAGCAGCCAAGTACCGGGACAGATATGGCAGCCCCAGCATTTT
clone_size: .; d_call: .; j_call: TRBJ1-2; v_call: TRBV27; cdr3_aa: CASTQDGYTF; cdr3_nt: TGTGCCAGCACCCAGGATGGCTACACCTTC
clone_size: .; d_call: .; j_call: TRBJ1-2; v_call: TRBV6-1; cdr3_aa: CASTQGRGYTF; cdr3_nt: TGTGCCAGCACACAGGGCCGTGGCTACACCTTC
clone_size: .; d_call: TRBD2; j_call: TRBJ2-1; v_call: TRBV6-1; cdr3_aa: CASGGGFQHNEQFF; cdr3_nt: TGTGCCAGCGGGGGAGGGTTCCAGCACAATGAGCAGTTCTTC
clone_size: .; d_call: .; j_call: TRBJ1-3; v_call: TRBV6-1; cdr3_aa: CASSVAGPLGGNTIYF; cdr3_nt: TGTGCCAGCAGTGTGGCAGGCCCACTTGGGGGAAACACCATATATTTT
clone_size: .; d_call: TRBD1; j_call: TRBJ2-7; v_call: TRBV5-1; cdr3_aa: CASSPGTGDYEQYF; cdr3_nt: TGCGCCAGCAGCCCCGGGACAGGAGACTACGAGCAGTACTTC
clone_size: .; d_call: TRBD1; j_call: TRBJ2-1; v_call: TRBV5-1; cdr3_aa: CASSFTGTENNEQFF; cdr3_nt: TGCGCCAGCAGCTTTACCGGGACAGAAAACAATGAGCAGTTCTTC
clone_size: .; d_call: .; j_call: TRBJ1-5; v_call: TRBV6-5; cdr3_aa: CASSYSGSVQPQHF; cdr3_nt: TGTGCCAGCAGTTACTCGGGGAGTGTTCAGCCCCAGCATTTT
clone_size: .; d_call: TRBD1; j_call: TRBJ1-1; v_call: TRBV7-2; cdr3_aa: CASSPDRDSTEAFF; cdr3_nt: TGTGCCAGCAGCCCCGACAGGGACAGCACTGAAGCTTTCTTT
clone_size: .; d_call: TRBD1; j_call: TRBJ2-3; v_call: TRBV4-1; cdr3_aa: CASSQRQGINTQYF; cdr3_nt: TGCGCCAGCAGCCAGAGACAGGGGATAAATACGCAGTATTTT
clone_size: .; d_call: .; j_call: TRBJ1-6; v_call: TRBV6-6; cdr3_aa: CASSLGGDSYNSPLHF; cdr3_nt: TGTGCCAGCAGCCTCGGGGGAGACTCCTATAATTCACCCCTCCACTTT
clone_size: .; d_call: TRBD2; j_call: TRBJ2-2; v_call: TRBV6-6; cdr3_aa: CASSYWGGTGELFF; cdr3_nt: TGTGCCAGCAGTTACTGGGGAGGGACCGGGGAGCTGTTTTTT
clone_size: .; d_call: TRBD1; j_call: TRBJ2-5; v_call: TRBV5-6; cdr3_aa: CASRTGQGKRETQYF; cdr3_nt: TGTGCCAGCAGGACGGGACAGGGGAAAAGAGAGACCCAGTACTTC
clone_size: .; d_call: .; j_call: TRBJ2-7; v_call: TRBV2; cdr3_aa: CASSPPSAYEQYF; cdr3_nt: TGTGCCAGCAGTCCCCCTAGCGCCTACGAGCAGTACTTC
clone_size: .; d_call: TRBD2; j_call: TRBJ2-1; v_call: TRBV30; cdr3_aa: CAWSRRLAGGPQFF; cdr3_nt: TGTGCCTGGAGCCGGCGGCTAGCGGGAGGGCCCCAGTTCTTC
clone_size: .; d_call: TRBD2; j_call: TRBJ2-3; v_call: TRBV2; cdr3_aa: CASRYSGASSTDTQYF; cdr3_nt: TGTGCCAGCAGGTATAGCGGGGCCTCTAGCACAGATACGCAGTATTTT
clone_size: .; d_call: .; j_call: TRBJ1-2; v_call: TRBV6-6; cdr3_aa: CASSYNRGPNYGYTF; cdr3_nt: TGTGCCAGCAGTTACAATAGGGGCCCGAACTATGGCTACACCTTC
clone_size: .; d_call: .; j_call: TRBJ1-5; v_call: TRBV7-2; cdr3_aa: CASSQRYRVGNQPQHF; cdr3_nt: TGTGCCAGCAGTCAACGATACAGGGTGGGCAATCAGCCCCAGCATTTT
clone_size: .; d_call: TRBD2; j_call: TRBJ2-3; v_call: TRBV14; cdr3_aa: CASSPHTSAYSTDTQYF; cdr3_nt: TGTGCCAGCAGCCCACACACTAGCGCCTATAGCACAGATACGCAGTATTTT
clone_size: once; d_call: TRBD1; j_call: TRBJ1-5; v_call: TRBV5-1; cdr3_aa: CASSPDGTGYNQPQHF; cdr3_nt: TGCGCCAGCAGCCCTGACGGGACAGGGTACAATCAGCCCCAGCATTTT
clone_size: .; d_call: TRBD2; j_call: TRBJ2-2; v_call: TRBV4-1; cdr3_aa: CASSHRSGPAGDTGELFF; cdr3_nt: TGCGCCAGCAGCCACCGGTCAGGCCCAGCGGGAGACACCGGGGAGCTGTTTTTT
clone_size: .; d_call: TRBD1; j_call: TRBJ2-5; v_call: TRBV5-8; cdr3_aa: CASSYDRGETQYF; cdr3_nt: TGTGCCAGCAGCTATGACAGGGGAGAGACCCAGTACTTC
clone_size: .; d_call: .; j_call: TRBJ2-1; v_call: TRBV6-5; cdr3_aa: CASRLRGLNSYEQFF; cdr3_nt: TGTGCCAGCCGCCTGAGGGGACTTAATTCTTATGAGCAGTTCTTC
clone_size: once; d_call: .; j_call: TRBJ1-1; v_call: TRBV11-3; cdr3_aa: CASSLGEDTEAFF; cdr3_nt: TGTGCCAGCAGCTTGGGGGAGGACACTGAAGCTTTCTTT
clone_size: .; d_call: .; j_call: TRBJ2-5; v_call: TRBV5-4; cdr3_aa: CASSLVANSQETQYF; cdr3_nt: TGTGCCAGCAGCTTGGTTGCGAACTCCCAAGAGACCCAGTACTTC
clone_size: .; d_call: .; j_call: TRBJ2-7; v_call: TRBV4-1; cdr3_aa: CASSLQGMTYEQYF; cdr3_nt: TGCGCCAGCAGCCTACAGGGAATGACCTACGAGCAGTACTTC
clone_size: .; d_call: TRBD2; j_call: TRBJ2-5; v_call: TRBV29-1; cdr3_aa: CSGGGGQGETQYF; cdr3_nt: TGCAGCGGGGGGGGTGGGCAGGGAGAGACCCAGTACTTC
clone_size: .; d_call: .; j_call: TRBJ2-1; v_call: TRBV6-6; cdr3_aa: CASSLAASSYNEQFF; cdr3_nt: TGTGCCAGCAGTTTAGCGGCGAGCTCCTACAATGAGCAGTTCTTC
clone_size: .; d_call: TRBD2; j_call: TRBJ2-7; v_call: TRBV7-8; cdr3_aa: CASSLVTSGSYEQYF; cdr3_nt: TGTGCCAGCAGCTTAGTGACTAGCGGGTCCTACGAGCAGTACTTC
clone_size: few; d_call: .; j_call: TRBJ2-5; v_call: TRBV29-1; cdr3_aa: CSVEASGLQETQYF; cdr3_nt: TGCAGCGTTGAAGCTTCTGGGCTCCAAGAGACCCAGTACTTC
clone_size: .; d_call: TRBD1; j_call: TRBJ1-2; v_call: TRBV30; cdr3_aa: CAWREGQGTNYGYTF; cdr3_nt: TGTGCCTGGAGGGAAGGACAGGGGACCAACTATGGCTACACCTTC
clone_size: once; d_call: .; j_call: TRBJ1-5; v_call: TRBV12-5; cdr3_aa: CASGSGIPGEPQHF; cdr3_nt: TGTGCTAGTGGTTCCGGGATTCCCGGGGAGCCCCAGCATTTT